Presented here are 28 T cell receptor beta chains from one specimen sequenced in a study of T cell responses to AZD1222 COVID-19 vaccine. TCRdb's table, derived via immunoSEQ multiplex PCR, lists solely in-frame clones and lacks some. The sample holds 150,000 or so clones, about 91% seen once. Sequencing used peripheral blood, obtained on day 0 of AZD1222 vaccination. The source of these receptors is an adult in good health.

The chain carries TRBV18 and TRBJ1-6; 8 bases map to TRBD1. Germline-derived CDR1 and CDR2 are KGHSH and LQKENI. The CDR3 runs 15 residues. V gave up 2 bases and J gave up 8 bases; unmatched junction bases: 5. The CDR3, as DNA: TGTGCCAGCTCACCAATGGACAGGGTGCATTCACCCCTCCACTTT. Its protein is CASSPMDRVHSPLHF.

The V and J genes are TRBV27 and TRBJ1-2, with a tentative D call TRBD1 (5 bases). V was cut by 3 bases and J by 5 bases, with 10 bases left in between. The V gene's germline CDR1 is MNHEY and CDR2 SMNVEV (reference sequence). This CDR3 is built from 13 residues. CDR3 sequence reads: CASSLGQGYGYTF. The CDR3 nucleotides are TGTGCCAGCAGTTTGGGGCAGGGTTATGGCTACACCTTC.

This chain uses TRBV6-5 with TRBJ1-2, with no clear D. The CDR3 length is 13 residues. With 6 bases removed from V and 2 bases from J, the gap between germline ends came to 10 bases. CDR1 and CDR2 from the germline V gene are MNHEY and SVGAGI. This CDR3 is CASSHTVNYGYTF. CDR3 bases: TGTGCCAGCAGCCACACAGTCAACTATGGCTACACCTTC.

The chain is built from TRBV23-1 and TRBJ2-3; the D is unclear. TRBV23-1 is annotated as an ORF whose role is uncertain. The CDR3 is 13 amino acids. Trimming cost V 5 bases and J 1 base, with 7 bases left between them. CDR3 in DNA: TGCGCCAGCAGTAGTACGGGCACAGATACGCAGTATTTT. Residues: CASSSTGTDTQYF.

V is TRBV6-5 and J is TRBJ1-1; D is unclear. The germline V gene encodes CDR1 MNHEY and CDR2 SVGAGI. V was shortened by 6 bases and J by 7 bases, with 12 bases between the two germline ends. This CDR3 region has 12 residues. The CDR3 sequence: CASRSPRGEAFF. The CDR3 nucleotides read TGTGCCAGCAGATCCCCTCGGGGTGAAGCTTTCTTT.

This clone was observed a single time. At one end the junction does not follow the germline gene, possibly because of a read error. The J gene is TRBJ1-2, the V gene TRBV29-1; D not certain. Germline values: CDR1 SQVTM, CDR2 ANQGSEA. CDR3 length equals 11 residues. The DNA for the CDR3 is TGCAGCGCTGAAGTATCCGGGGGCTACACCTTC. This codes for CSAEVSGGYTF.

The V gene is TRBV6-5, the J gene TRBJ1-2; no reliable D call. The ends were cut back, 6 bases at V and 2 bases at J, with 7 bases in the middle. Per germline, CDR1 MNHEY and CDR2 SVGAGI. The CDR3 has 12 amino acids. CDR3: CASSPGNYGYTF. The CDR3 bases are TGTGCCAGCAGCCCCGGAAACTATGGCTACACCTTC.

V is TRBV30 and J is TRBJ1-6; D gene uncertain. Per the germline V gene, CDR1 is GTSNPN and CDR2 is SVGIG (reference sequence). V dropped 4 bases and J dropped 8 bases, with 12 bases sitting between them. The CDR3 totals 13 residues. CDR3: CAWKQNPDSPLHF. CDR3 in DNA: TGTGCCTGGAAACAGAATCCGGATTCACCCCTCCACTTT.

The CDR3 DNA follows: TGTGCCAGCAGTTTACGGCAGGGATTGGGTTACGAGCAGTACTTC. The encoded protein is CASSLRQGLGYEQYF. The J gene is TRBJ2-7, the V gene TRBV27, with TRBD1 as a possible D gene (5 bases). There are 15 residues in the CDR3. The V and J ends lost 2 bases and 4 bases respectively, with 15 bases between them. Germline CDR1 is MNHEY and CDR2 is SMNVEV (reference sequence).

This chain joins TRBV7-9 and TRBJ2-5; D not resolved. CDR1 and CDR2 from the germline V gene are SEHNR and FQNEAQ (reference sequence). Trimming took 5 bases from V and 5 from J, leaving 12 bases between them. This CDR3 is built from 13 residues. CDR3 DNA sequence: TGTGCCAGCAGCAGAGGAATTGGGGAGACCCAGTACTTC. Residues: CASSRGIGETQYF.

This clone was observed once. The V gene is TRBV7-8, the J gene TRBJ2-2; unclear D gene. Germline V gene data show CDR1 as SGHVS and CDR2 as FQNEAQ. Trimming cost V 4 bases and J 7 bases, with 4 bases left between them. The CDR3 is 11 amino acids. CDR3 sequence reads: CASSSSGELFF. In DNA, the CDR3 is TGTGCCAGCAGCTCTAGCGGGGAGCTGTTTTTT.

The chain is built from TRBV4-2 and TRBJ1-5; D is ambiguous. The CDR3 runs to 13 residues. Trimming shortened V by 0 bases and J by 7 bases, and 7 bases separated the two germline ends. Germline values: CDR1 LGHNA, CDR2 YNFKEQ. The CDR3: CASSQELGQPQHF. CDR3 DNA sequence: TGTGCCAGCAGCCAAGAATTGGGACAGCCCCAGCATTTT.

This chain uses TRBV19 with TRBJ1-5; D is possibly TRBD1 (6 bases). The CDR3 has 17 amino acids. Per germline, CDR1 LNHDA and CDR2 SQIVND (reference sequence). Trimming removed 10 bases at V and 6 bases at J, with 28 bases between. CDR3 protein: CATCTSRTATSSQPQHF. CDR3 coding DNA: TGTGCCACATGCACATCCAGGACAGCGACGTCGAGTCAGCCCCAGCATTTT.

The V call is TRBV6-2 or TRBV6-3, the J call TRBJ2-1, with D perhaps matching TRBD2 (5 bases). Germline values: CDR1 MNHEY, CDR2 SVGEGT. The germline V and J ends were trimmed by 3 bases and 1 base, with 10 bases remaining between them. The CDR3 spans 15 residues. CDR3 region: CASSYYRDSYNEQFF. The CDR3 DNA is TGTGCCAGCAGTTATTACCGGGATTCCTACAATGAGCAGTTCTTC.

The chain links TRBV7-8 to TRBJ1-5; D remains unclear. The CDR3 totals 17 residues. V was trimmed by 3 bases and J by 1 base, leaving 16 bases between them. The germline V gene encodes CDR1 SGHVS and CDR2 FQNEAQ. For the CDR3, the DNA is TGTGCCAGCAGCTTCATGACACTCCGCGGGAGCAATCAGCCCCAGCATTTT. Encoded protein: CASSFMTLRGSNQPQHF.

The rearrangement joins TRBV6-6 to TRBJ1-2, with TRBD1 matching 9 bases. The CDR3 runs 15 residues. The germline CDR1 and CDR2 sequences are MNHNY and SVGAGI (reference sequence). J gave up 4 bases and V 0 bases, and 3 bases lay outside the gene matches. The CDR3 spells CASSYSTGGFYGYTF. CDR3 nucleotide sequence: TGTGCCAGCAGTTACTCGACAGGGGGGTTCTATGGCTACACCTTC.

This clone showed up just once. The chain is built from TRBV25-1 and TRBJ2-5, with 8 bases fitting TRBD1. J was trimmed by 5 bases and V by 5 bases; bases with no gene match: 7. The CDR3 is 14 amino acids. Germline V gene data show CDR1 as MGHDK and CDR2 as SYGVNS. CDR3 region: CASSPSTGGETQYF. The CDR3 bases are TGTGCCAGCAGTCCCTCAACAGGGGGGGAGACCCAGTACTTC.

In its sample, this clone was seen once. The CDR3 DNA follows: TGTGCCAGCTCACCTGGGTATTTTAGCGGGAGATCCCCGCGCTCCTACAATGAGCAGTTCTTC. It is translated as CASSPGYFSGRSPRSYNEQFF. The chain combines TRBV18 with TRBJ2-1, with 9 bases that match TRBD2. With V trimmed by 3 bases and J by 0 bases, 18 bases remained unmatched. This CDR3 has 21 amino acids. The germline gives CDR1 KGHSH, CDR2 LQKENI.

This clone was observed a single time. The chain has TRBV27 and TRBJ2-1, with D maybe TRBD2 (7 bases). Germline assignment: CDR1 MNHEY and CDR2 SMNVEV (reference sequence). With 5 bases removed from V and 7 bases from J, the gap between germline ends came to 21 bases. The CDR3 has 16 amino acids. CDR3 residues: CASSGGASLPGNEQFF. DNA of the CDR3: TGTGCCAGCAGTGGGGGGGCTAGCCTTCCGGGTAATGAGCAGTTCTTC.

This sequence joins TRBV3-1 (or the pseudogene TRBV3-2) and TRBJ1-3, with D unresolved. V was pared by 7 bases and J by 2 bases, with 12 bases between. Per the germline V gene, CDR1 is LGHDT and CDR2 is YNNKEL (reference sequence). The CDR3 is 14 residues long. CDR3 loop: CASTLNGPGNTIYF. CDR3 bases: TGTGCCAGCACCTTAAACGGGCCTGGAAACACCATATATTTT.

Regarding this clone: A read error may produce the germline difference seen at one junction end. The chain joins TRBV6-5 to TRBJ1-2; 8 nucleotides match TRBD1. CDR1 is MNHEY, CDR2 SVGAGI, per germline. The CDR3 totals 14 residues. The CDR3: CASSPGQANFGYTF. The DNA for the CDR3 is TGTGCCAGCAGTCCGGGACAGGCCAACTTTGGCTACACCTTC.

The CDR3 DNA is TGTGCCAGCAGTGAAGAGGTAGCTGGGGCCAACGTCCTGACTTTC. This codes for CASSEEVAGANVLTF. The chain employs TRBV2 and TRBJ2-6; no reliable D call. CDR3 length: 15 residues. CDR1 is SNHLY, CDR2 FYNNEI, per germline. The germline V and J ends were trimmed by 1 base and 2 bases, with 6 bases remaining between them.

This clone ranks as medium-sized. The chain joins TRBV28 to TRBJ1-6; 7 nucleotides line up with TRBD1. The CDR3 runs 16 residues. CDR1 and CDR2 (germline): MDHEN, SYDVKM. V was pared by 3 bases and J by 3 bases, with 5 bases of the junction left unmatched. Here the CDR3 reads CASSFGRDSYNSPLHF. CDR3 nucleotide sequence: TGTGCCAGCAGTTTTGGGAGGGACAGCTATAATTCACCCCTCCACTTT.

CDR3 amino acids: CASSESPSGLYNEQFF. As DNA, the CDR3 is TGCGCCAGCAGTGAGTCGCCTAGCGGCTTATACAATGAGCAGTTCTTC. The J gene is TRBJ2-1, the V gene TRBV10-1; 7 positions match TRBD2. Germline V lookup: CDR1 WNHNN, CDR2 SYGVQD (reference sequence). This CDR3 region has 16 residues. V was clipped by 0 bases and J by 4 bases; unmatched bases: 6.

This chain connects TRBV7-9 to TRBJ2-1; 16 bases line up with TRBD2. V gave up 5 bases and J gave up 12 bases; unmatched junction bases: 19. The length of the CDR3 is 19 residues. Germline CDR1 SEHNR, CDR2 FQNEAQ (reference sequence). CDR3 bases: TGTGCCAGCAGCCCCGGGACTAGCGGGGGGGCCAGGTTTTTTTTGGGGCAGTTCTTC. Translated: CASSPGTSGGARFFLGQFF. The full variable domain, completed using reference TRBV7-9 and TRBJ2-1, is DTGVSQNPRHKITKRGQNVTFRCDPISEHNRLYWYRQTLGQGPEFLTYFQNEAQLEKSRLLSDRFSAERPKGSFSTLEIQRTEQGDSAMYLCASSPGTSGGARFFLGQFFGPGTRLTVL.

The V gene is TRBV18, the J gene TRBJ1-3; TRBD1 matches 8 bases. Trimming removed 3 bases from V and 1 base from J; junction bases left unmatched: 8. Germline CDR1 is KGHSH and CDR2 is LQKENI. This CDR3 contains 17 residues. Here the CDR3 reads CASSPTDRVRSGNTIYF. The DNA of the CDR3 is TGTGCCAGCTCACCTACGGACAGGGTGAGGTCTGGAAACACCATATATTTT.

V and J are TRBV19 and TRBJ1-5; D unresolved. The CDR3 is made up of 12 amino acids. The germline V gene encodes CDR1 LNHDA and CDR2 SQIVND (reference sequence). Trimming took 9 bases from V and 4 from J, leaving 10 bases between them. For the CDR3, the DNA is TGTGCCAGCACCAAAACTAATCAGCCCCAGCATTTT. As protein: CASTKTNQPQHF.

V and J are TRBV6-5 and TRBJ1-4, with D unresolved. CDR3 length: 14 amino acids. Germline V lookup: CDR1 MNHEY, CDR2 SVGAGI. The V end was cut by 2 bases, the J end by 6 bases, with 10 bases between. CDR3 sequence: CASSYEAGYEKLFF. The DNA for the CDR3 is TGTGCCAGCAGTTACGAGGCGGGCTATGAAAAACTGTTTTTT.